This TCR beta chain was sequenced in a study of OX40 agonist ivuxolimab in advanced cancers. Only in-frame clones appear in the TCRdb table, and some are missing; sequencing was by immunoSEQ multiplex PCR. Of 45,000 to 55,000 clones in the sample, approximately 85% were seen once. The CDR3 runs 13 residues. J gave up 6 bases and V 6 bases, and 8 bases lay outside the gene matches. Germline CDR1 and CDR2: SNHLY and FYNNEI. The source material was CD4+ or CD8+ T cells sorted from blood, sampled in a trial of the OX40 agonist ivuxolimab. The TCR originated in an adult with an advanced solid tumor such as melanoma, head and neck, liver or kidney cancer. The genes are TRBV2 and TRBJ2-7; 7 nucleotides match TRBD1. The CDR3 region is CASRKDRAGEQYF. CDR3 sequence (DNA): TGTGCCAGCAGGAAAGACAGGGCTGGCGAGCAGTACTTC.